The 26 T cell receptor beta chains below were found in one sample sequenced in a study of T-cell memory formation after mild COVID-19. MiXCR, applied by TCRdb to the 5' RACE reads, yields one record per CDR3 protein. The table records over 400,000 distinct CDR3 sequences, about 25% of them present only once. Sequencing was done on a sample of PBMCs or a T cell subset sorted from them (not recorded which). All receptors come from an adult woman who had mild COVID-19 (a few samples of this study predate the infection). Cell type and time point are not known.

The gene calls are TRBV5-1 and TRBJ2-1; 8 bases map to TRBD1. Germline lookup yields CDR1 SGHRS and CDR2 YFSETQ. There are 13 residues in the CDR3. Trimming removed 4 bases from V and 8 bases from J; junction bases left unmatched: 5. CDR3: CASSLTGADEQFF. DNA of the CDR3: TGCGCCAGCAGCCTGACAGGGGCCGATGAGCAGTTCTTC.

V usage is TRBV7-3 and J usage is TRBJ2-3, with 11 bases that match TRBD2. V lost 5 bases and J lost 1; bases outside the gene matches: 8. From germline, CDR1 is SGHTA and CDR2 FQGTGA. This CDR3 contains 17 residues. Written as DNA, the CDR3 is TGTGCCAGCAGCGTTAGCGGGGGGGCGACGGGCACAGATACGCAGTATTTT. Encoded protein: CASSVSGGATGTDTQYF.

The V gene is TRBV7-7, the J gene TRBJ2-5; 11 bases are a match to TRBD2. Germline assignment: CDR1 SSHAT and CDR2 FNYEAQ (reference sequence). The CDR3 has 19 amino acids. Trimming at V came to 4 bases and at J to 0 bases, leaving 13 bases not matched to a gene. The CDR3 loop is CASSSLAGGPPFNQETQYF. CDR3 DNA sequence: TGTGCCAGCAGCTCTCTAGCGGGGGGACCACCCTTTAACCAAGAGACCCAGTACTTC.

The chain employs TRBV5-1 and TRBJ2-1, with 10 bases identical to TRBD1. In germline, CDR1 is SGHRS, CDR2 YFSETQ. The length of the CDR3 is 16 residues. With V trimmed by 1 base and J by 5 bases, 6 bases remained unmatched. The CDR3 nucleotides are TGCGCCAGCAGCTTGATCGGACAGGGGGAAAACAATGAGCAGTTCTTC. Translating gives CASSLIGQGENNEQFF.

The CDR3 DNA reads as TGTGCCAGCAGTAGATTGACGGGCACAGATACGCAGTATTTT. Translating it yields CASSRLTGTDTQYF. The chain links TRBV12-3 or TRBV12-4 to TRBJ2-3; D not certain. This CDR3 is built from 14 residues. The V gene lost 5 bases and the J gene lost 1 base, with 10 bases spanning the gap.

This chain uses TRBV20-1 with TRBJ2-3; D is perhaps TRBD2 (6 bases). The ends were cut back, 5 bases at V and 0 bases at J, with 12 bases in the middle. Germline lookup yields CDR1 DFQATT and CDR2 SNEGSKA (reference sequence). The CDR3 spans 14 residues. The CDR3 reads CSAFRDWSTDTQYF. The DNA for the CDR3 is TGCAGTGCTTTTCGGGACTGGAGCACAGATACGCAGTATTTT.

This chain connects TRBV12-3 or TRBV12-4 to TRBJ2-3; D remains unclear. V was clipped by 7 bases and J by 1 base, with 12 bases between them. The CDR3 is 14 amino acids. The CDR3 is CASTPHRGTDTQYF. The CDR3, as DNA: TGTGCCAGCACCCCCCACCGTGGCACAGATACGCAGTATTTT.

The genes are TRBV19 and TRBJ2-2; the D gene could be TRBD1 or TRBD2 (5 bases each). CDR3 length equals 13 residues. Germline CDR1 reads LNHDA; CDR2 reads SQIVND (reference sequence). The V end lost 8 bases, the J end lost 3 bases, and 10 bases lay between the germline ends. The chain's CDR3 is CASRWDDTGELFF. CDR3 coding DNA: TGTGCCAGTCGGTGGGACGACACCGGGGAGCTGTTTTTT.

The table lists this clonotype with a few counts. For the CDR3, the DNA is TGTGCCAGCAGCTTAGATAGCGGAAGTACTCCACGAGATACGCAGTATTTT. Protein sequence: CASSLDSGSTPRDTQYF. The chain links TRBV7-8 to TRBJ2-3; TRBD2 might be the D (6 bases). Germline V lookup: CDR1 SGHVS, CDR2 FQNEAQ. This CDR3 has 17 amino acids. V lost 1 base and J 5 bases, leaving 19 bases between the germline ends.

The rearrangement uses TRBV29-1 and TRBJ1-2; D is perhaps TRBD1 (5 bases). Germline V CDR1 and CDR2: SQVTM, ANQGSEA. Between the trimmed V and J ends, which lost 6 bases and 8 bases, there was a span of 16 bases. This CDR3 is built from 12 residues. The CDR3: CSVTDSLRGYTF. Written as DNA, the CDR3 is TGCAGCGTGACCGACAGCCTTCGGGGCTACACCTTC.

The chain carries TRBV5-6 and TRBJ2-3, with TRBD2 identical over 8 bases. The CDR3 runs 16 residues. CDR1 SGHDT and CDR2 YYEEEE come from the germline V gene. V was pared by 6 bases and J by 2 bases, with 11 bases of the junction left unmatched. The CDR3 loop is CASNADSGRLTDTQYF. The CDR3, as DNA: TGTGCCAGCAACGCTGACAGCGGGAGACTCACAGATACGCAGTATTTT. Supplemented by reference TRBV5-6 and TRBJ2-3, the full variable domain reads DAGVTQSPTHLIKTRGQQVTLRCSPKSGHDTVSWYQQALGQGPQFIFQYYEEEERQRGNFPDRFSGHQFPNYSSELNVNALLLGDSALYLCASNADSGRLTDTQYFGPGTRLTVL.

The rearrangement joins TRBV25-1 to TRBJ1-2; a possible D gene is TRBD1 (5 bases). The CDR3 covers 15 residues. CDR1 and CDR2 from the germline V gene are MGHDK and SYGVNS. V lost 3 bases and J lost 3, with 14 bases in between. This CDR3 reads CASSDRGGLYYGYTF. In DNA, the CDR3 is TGTGCCAGCAGTGATCGGGGGGGACTCTACTATGGCTACACCTTC.

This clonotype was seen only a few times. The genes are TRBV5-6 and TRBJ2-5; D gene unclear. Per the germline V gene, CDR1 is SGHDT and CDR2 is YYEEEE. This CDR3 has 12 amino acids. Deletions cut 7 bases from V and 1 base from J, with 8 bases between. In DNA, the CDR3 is TGTGCCAGCGGGCATTTCCAAGAGACCCAGTACTTC. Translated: CASGHFQETQYF.

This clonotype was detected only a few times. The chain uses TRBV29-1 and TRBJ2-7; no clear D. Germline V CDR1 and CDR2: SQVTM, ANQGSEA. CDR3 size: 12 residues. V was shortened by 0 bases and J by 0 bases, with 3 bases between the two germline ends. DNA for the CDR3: TGCAGCGTTGAAGAGAGCTCCTACGAGCAGTACTTC. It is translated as CSVEESSYEQYF.

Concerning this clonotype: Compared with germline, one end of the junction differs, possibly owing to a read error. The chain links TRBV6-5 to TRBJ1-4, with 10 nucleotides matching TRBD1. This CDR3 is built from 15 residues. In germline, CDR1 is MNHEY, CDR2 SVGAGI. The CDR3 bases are TGTGCCAGCAAGACGGATGGACAGGGGGGCGAAAAGCTGCTTTTT. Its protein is CASKTDGQGGEKLLF.

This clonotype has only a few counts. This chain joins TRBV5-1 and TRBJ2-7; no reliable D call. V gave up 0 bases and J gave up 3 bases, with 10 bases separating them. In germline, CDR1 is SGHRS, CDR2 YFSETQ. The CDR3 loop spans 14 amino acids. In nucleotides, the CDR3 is TGCGCCAGCAGCTTGGAACGGACCTTCTACGAGCAGTACTTC. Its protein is CASSLERTFYEQYF.

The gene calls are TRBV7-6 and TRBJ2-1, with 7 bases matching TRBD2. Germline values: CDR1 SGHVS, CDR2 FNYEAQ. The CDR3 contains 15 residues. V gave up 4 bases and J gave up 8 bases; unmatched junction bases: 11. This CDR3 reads CASSSLGAGADEQFF. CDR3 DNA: TGTGCCAGCAGCTCCCTGGGCGCGGGAGCCGATGAGCAGTTCTTC.

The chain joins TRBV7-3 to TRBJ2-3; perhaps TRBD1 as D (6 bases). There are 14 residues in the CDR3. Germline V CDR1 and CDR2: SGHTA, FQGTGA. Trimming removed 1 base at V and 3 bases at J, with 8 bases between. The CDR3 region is CASSLKGETDTQYF. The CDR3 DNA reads TGTGCCAGCAGCTTAAAGGGGGAGACAGATACGCAGTATTTT.

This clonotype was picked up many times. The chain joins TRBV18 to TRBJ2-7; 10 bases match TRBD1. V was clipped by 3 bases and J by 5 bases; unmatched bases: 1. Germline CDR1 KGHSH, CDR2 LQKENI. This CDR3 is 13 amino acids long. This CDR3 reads CASSPGQGHEQYF. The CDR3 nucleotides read TGTGCCAGCTCACCGGGACAGGGGCACGAGCAGTACTTC.

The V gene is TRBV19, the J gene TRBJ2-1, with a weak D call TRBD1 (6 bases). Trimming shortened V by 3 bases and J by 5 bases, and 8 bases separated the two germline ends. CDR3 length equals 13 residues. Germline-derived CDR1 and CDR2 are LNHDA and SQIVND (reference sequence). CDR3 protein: CASSISGDNEQFF. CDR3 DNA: TGTGCCAGTAGTATCTCAGGGGACAATGAGCAGTTCTTC.

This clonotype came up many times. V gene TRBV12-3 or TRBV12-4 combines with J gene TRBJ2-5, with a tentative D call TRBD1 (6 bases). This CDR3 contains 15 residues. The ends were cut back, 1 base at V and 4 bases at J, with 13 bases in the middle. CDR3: CASSLGGQGPETQYF. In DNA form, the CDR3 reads TGTGCCAGCAGTTTAGGAGGCCAGGGGCCAGAGACCCAGTACTTC.

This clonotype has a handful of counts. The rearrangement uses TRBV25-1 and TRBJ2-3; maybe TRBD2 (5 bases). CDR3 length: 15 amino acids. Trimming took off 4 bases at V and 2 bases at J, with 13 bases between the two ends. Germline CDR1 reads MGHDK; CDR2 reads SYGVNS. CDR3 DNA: TGTGCCAGCAGTGGGCCGAGCGACTACACAGATACGCAGTATTTT. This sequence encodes CASSGPSDYTDTQYF.

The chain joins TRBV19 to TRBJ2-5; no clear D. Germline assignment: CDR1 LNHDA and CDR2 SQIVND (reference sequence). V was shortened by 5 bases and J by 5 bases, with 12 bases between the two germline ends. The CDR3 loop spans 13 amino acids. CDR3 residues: CASSDSGRETQYF. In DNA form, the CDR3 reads TGTGCCAGTAGTGATAGTGGGCGGGAGACCCAGTACTTC.

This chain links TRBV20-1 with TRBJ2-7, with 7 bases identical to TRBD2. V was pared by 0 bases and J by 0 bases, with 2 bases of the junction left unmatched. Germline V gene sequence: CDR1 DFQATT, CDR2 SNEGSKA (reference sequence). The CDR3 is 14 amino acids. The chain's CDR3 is CSARDGRTSYEQYF. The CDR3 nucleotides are TGCAGTGCTAGAGACGGGAGGACCTCCTACGAGCAGTACTTC.

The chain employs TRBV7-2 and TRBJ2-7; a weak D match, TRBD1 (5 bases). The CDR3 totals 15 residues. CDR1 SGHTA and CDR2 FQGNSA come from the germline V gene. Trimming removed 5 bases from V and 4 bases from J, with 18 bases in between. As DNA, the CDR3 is TGTGCCAGCAGCCCAGCCGGAAGGGGAAAATACGAGCAGTACTTC. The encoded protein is CASSPAGRGKYEQYF.

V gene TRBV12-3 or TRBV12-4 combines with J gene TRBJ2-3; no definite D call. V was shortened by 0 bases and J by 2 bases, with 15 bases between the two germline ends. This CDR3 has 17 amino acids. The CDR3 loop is CASSLAGQTLTTDTQYF. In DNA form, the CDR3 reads TGTGCCAGCAGTTTAGCGGGTCAGACTTTGACCACAGATACGCAGTATTTT.